The source of this TCR beta chain is a study of control samples from healthy donors and cancer patients. This clone has more than one count but fewer than ten. The CDR3 consists of 12 residues. Germline CDR1 reads MNHEY; CDR2 reads SVGAGI. The V gene lost 6 bases and the J gene lost 6 bases, with 11 bases spanning the gap. This table comes from immunoSEQ multiplex PCR, and its TCRdb copy is limited to in-frame clones, with some not included. The table shows tens of thousands of clones, with 92% occurring only once. The sequence was obtained from a man between 40 and 49 years old with colorectal cancer. J is TRBJ1-1 and V is TRBV6-5; D perhaps matches TRBD1 (6 bases). Sequencing used PBMCs. The CDR3 sequence is CASRSGTPEAFF. In DNA, the CDR3 is TGTGCCAGCAGGTCAGGGACACCTGAAGCTTTCTTT.